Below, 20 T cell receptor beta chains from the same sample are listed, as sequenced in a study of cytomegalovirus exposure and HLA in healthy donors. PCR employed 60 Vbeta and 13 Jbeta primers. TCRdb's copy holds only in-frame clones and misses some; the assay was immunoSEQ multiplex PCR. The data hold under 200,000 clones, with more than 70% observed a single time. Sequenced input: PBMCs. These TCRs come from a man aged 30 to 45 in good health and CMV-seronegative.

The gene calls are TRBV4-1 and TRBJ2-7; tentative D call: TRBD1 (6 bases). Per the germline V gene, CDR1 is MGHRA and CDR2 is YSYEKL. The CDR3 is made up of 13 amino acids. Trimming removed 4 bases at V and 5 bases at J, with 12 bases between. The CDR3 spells CASSPLQGHEQYF. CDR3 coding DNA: TGCGCCAGCAGCCCTTTACAGGGCCACGAGCAGTACTTC.

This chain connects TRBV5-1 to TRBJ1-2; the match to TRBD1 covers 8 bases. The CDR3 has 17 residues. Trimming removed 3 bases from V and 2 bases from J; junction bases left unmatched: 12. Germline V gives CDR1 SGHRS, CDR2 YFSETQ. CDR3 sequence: CASSYLGQVKVNYGYTF. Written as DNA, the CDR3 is TGCGCCAGCAGCTACCTGGGACAGGTGAAGGTGAACTATGGCTACACCTTC.

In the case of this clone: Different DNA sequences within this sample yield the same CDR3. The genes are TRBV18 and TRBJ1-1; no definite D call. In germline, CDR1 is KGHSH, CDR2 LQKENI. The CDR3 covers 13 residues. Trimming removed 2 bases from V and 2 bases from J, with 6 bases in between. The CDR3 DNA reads TGTGCCAGCTCACCAGGCGGAAACACTGAAGCTTTCTTT. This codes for CASSPGGNTEAFF. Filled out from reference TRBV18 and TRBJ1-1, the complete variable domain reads NAGVMQNPRHLVRRRGQEARLRCSPMKGHSHVYWYRQLPEEGLKFMVYLQKENIIDESGMPKERFSAEFPKEGPSILRIQQVVRGDSAAYFCASSPGGNTEAFFGQGTRLTVV.

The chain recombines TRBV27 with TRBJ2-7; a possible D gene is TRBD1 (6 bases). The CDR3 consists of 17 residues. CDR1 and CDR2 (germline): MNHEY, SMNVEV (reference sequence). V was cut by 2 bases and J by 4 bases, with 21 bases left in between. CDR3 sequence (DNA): TGTGCCAGCAGTTTACCCCCTGGACAGTTTGTCCTTTACGAGCAGTACTTC. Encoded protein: CASSLPPGQFVLYEQYF.

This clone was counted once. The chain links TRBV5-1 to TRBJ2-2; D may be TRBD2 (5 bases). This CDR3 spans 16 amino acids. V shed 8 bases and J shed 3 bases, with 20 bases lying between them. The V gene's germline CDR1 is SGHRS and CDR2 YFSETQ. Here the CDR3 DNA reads TGCGCCAGTTCTGGGAGACGCCCCGGGGACACCGGGGAGCTGTTTTTT. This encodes CASSGRRPGDTGELFF.

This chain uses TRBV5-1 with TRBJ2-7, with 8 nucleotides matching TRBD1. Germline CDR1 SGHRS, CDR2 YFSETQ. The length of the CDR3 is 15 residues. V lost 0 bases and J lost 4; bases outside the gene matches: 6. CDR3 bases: TGCGCCAGCAGCTTGGCAGGGGGCGATAGTTACGAGCAGTACTTC. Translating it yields CASSLAGGDSYEQYF.

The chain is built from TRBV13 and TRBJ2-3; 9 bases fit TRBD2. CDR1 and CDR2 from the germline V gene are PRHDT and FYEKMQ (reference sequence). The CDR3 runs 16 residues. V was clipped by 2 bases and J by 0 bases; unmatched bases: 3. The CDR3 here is CASSLSGGTSTDTQYF. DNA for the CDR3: TGTGCCAGCAGCTTAAGCGGGGGGACCAGCACAGATACGCAGTATTTT.

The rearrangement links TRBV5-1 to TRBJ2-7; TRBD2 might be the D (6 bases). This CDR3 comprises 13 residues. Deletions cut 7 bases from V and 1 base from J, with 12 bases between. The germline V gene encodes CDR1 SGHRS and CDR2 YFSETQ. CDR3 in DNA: TGCGCCAGCCGGGGACTGACATCCTACGAGCAGTACTTC. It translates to CASRGLTSYEQYF.

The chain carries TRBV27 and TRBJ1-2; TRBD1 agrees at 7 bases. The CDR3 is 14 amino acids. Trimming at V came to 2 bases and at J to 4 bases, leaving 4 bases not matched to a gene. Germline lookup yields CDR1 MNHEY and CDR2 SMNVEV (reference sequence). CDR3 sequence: CASSLRGTVYGYTF. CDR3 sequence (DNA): TGTGCCAGCAGTTTAAGAGGGACAGTCTATGGCTACACCTTC.

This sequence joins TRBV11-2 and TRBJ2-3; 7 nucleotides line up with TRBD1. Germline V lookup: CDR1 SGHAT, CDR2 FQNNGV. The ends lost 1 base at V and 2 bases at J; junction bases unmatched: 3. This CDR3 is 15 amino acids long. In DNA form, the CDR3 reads TGTGCCAGCAGCTTAGGGACAGGTCACACAGATACGCAGTATTTT. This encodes CASSLGTGHTDTQYF.

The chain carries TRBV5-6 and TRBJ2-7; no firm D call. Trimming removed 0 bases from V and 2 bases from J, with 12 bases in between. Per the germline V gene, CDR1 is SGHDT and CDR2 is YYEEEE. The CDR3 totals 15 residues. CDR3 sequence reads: CASSLERGRTYEQYF. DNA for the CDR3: TGTGCCAGCAGCTTGGAGAGAGGCAGAACCTACGAGCAGTACTTC.

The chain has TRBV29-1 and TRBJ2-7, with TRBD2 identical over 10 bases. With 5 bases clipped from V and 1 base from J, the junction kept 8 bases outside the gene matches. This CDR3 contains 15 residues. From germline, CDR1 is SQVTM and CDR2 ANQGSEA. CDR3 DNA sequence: TGCAGCGTTAGATTTTGGACTAGCGGATCCTACGAGCAGTACTTC. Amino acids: CSVRFWTSGSYEQYF.

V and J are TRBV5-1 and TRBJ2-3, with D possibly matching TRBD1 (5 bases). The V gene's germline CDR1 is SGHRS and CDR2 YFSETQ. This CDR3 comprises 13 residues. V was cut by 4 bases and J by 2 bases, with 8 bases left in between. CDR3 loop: CASSPDNTDTQYF. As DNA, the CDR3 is TGCGCCAGCAGCCCGGACAACACAGATACGCAGTATTTT.

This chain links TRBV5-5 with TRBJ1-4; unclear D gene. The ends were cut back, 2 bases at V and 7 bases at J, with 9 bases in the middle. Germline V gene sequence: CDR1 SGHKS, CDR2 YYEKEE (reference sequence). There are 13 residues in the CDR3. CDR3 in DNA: TGTGCCAGCAGCTTCCCGGGAGGTGAAAAACTGTTTTTT. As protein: CASSFPGGEKLFF.

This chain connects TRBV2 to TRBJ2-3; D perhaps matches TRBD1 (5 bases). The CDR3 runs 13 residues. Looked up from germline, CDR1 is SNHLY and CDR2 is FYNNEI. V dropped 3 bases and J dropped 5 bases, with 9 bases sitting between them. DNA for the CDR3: TGTGCCAGCAGTGAGGTGCAGGGAGATACGCAGTATTTT. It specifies CASSEVQGDTQYF.

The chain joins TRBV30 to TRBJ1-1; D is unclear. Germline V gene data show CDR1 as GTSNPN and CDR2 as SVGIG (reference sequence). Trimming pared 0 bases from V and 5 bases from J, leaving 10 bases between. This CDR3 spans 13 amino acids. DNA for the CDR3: TGTGCCTGGAGTGTACAACGAAAAACTGAAGCTTTCTTT. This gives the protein CAWSVQRKTEAFF.

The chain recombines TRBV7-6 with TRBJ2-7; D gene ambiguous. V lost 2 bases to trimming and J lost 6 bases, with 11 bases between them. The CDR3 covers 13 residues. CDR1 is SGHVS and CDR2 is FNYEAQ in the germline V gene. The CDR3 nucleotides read TGTGCCAGCAGCTTATTGTATTCCGGCGAGCAGTACTTC. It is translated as CASSLLYSGEQYF.

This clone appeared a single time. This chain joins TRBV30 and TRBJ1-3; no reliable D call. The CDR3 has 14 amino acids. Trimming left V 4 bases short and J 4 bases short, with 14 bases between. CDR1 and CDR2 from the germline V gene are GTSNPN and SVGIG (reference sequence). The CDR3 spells CAWNREVAGNTIYF. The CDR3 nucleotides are TGTGCCTGGAATAGGGAGGTTGCGGGAAACACCATATATTTT. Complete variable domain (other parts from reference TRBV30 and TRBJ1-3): SQTIHQWPATLVQPVGSPLSLECTVEGTSNPNLYWYRQAAGRGLQLLFYSVGIGQISSEVPQNLSASRPQDRQFILSSKKLLLSDSGFYLCAWNREVAGNTIYFGEGSWLTVV.

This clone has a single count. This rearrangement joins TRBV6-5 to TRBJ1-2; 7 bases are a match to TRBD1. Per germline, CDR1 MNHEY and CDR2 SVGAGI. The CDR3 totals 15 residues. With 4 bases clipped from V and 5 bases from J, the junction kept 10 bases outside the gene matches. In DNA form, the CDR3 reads TGTGCCAGCAGTTTCACAGGGGACTCAGTATATGGCTACACCTTC. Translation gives CASSFTGDSVYGYTF.

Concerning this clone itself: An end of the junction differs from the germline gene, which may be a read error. For the CDR3, the DNA is TGTGCCAGCAGCCTAGGAAAGGGGCAGAACTTC. Amino acid sequence: CASSLGKGQNF. V and J are TRBV4-2 and TRBJ2-7; a weak D match, TRBD1 (5 bases). Germline assignment: CDR1 LGHNA and CDR2 YNFKEQ. The CDR3 is 11 residues long.